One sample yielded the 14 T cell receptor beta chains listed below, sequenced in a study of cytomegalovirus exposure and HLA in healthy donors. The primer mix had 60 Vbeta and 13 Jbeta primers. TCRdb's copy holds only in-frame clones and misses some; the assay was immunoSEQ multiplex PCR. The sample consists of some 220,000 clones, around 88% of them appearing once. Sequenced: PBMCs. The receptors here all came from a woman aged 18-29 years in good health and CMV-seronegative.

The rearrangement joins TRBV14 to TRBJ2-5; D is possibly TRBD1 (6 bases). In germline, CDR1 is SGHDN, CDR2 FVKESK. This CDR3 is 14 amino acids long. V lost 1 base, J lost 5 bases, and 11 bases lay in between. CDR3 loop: CASSQVGHLETQYF. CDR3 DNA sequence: TGTGCCAGCAGCCAAGTGGGACATCTCGAGACCCAGTACTTC.

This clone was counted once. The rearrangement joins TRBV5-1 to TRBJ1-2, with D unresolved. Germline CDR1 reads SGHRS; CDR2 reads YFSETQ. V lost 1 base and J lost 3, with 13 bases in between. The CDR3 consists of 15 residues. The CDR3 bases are TGCGCCAGCAGCTTGAAGGCAGGTACATACTATGGCTACACCTTC. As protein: CASSLKAGTYYGYTF. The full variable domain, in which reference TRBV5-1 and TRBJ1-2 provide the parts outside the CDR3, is KAGVTQTPRYLIKTRGQQVTLSCSPISGHRSVSWYQQTPGQGLQFLFEYFSETQRNKGNFPGRFSGRQFSNSRSEMNVSTLELGDSALYLCASSLKAGTYYGYTFGSGTRLTVV.

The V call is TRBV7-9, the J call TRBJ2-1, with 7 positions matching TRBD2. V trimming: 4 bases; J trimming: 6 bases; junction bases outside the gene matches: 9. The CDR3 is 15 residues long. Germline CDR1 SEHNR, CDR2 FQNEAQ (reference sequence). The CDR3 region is CASSSPLTSSNEQFF. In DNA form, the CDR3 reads TGTGCCAGCAGCTCACCCCTGACTAGCTCCAATGAGCAGTTCTTC.

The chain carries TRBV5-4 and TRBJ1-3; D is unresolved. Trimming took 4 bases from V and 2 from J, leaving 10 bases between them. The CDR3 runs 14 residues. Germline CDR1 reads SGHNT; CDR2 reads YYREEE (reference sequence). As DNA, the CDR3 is TGTGCCAGCAGCACACCCGGGACTGGAAACACCATATATTTT. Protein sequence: CASSTPGTGNTIYF.

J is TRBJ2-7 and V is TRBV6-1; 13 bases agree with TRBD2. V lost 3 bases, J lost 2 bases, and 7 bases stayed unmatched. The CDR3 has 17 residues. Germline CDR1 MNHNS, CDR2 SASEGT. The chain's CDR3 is CASSERTSGSGAYEQYF. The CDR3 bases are TGTGCCAGCAGTGAGAGGACTAGCGGGAGTGGGGCCTACGAGCAGTACTTC.

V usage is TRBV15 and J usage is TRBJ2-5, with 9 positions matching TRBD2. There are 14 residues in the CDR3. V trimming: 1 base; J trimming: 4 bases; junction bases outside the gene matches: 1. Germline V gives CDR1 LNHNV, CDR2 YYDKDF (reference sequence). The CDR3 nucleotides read TGTGCCACCAGCAGAGGCGGGGGGGGAGAGACCCAGTACTTC. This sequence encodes CATSRGGGGETQYF.

CDR3: CASSQLNLAKNIQYF. The CDR3 nucleotides are TGCGCCAGCAGCCAATTGAACTTAGCCAAAAACATTCAGTACTTC. V and J are TRBV4-1 and TRBJ2-4; no clear D. Per the germline V gene, CDR1 is MGHRA and CDR2 is YSYEKL. The CDR3 covers 15 residues. The germline V and J ends were trimmed by 2 bases and 0 bases, with 8 bases remaining between them.

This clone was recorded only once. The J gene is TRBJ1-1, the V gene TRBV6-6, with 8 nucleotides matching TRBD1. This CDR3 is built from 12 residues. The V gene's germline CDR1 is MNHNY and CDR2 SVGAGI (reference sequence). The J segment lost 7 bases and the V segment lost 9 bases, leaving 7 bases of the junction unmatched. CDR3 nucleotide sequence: TGTGCCAGTACCCGCGGGACAGGTGAAGCTTTCTTT. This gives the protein CASTRGTGEAFF.

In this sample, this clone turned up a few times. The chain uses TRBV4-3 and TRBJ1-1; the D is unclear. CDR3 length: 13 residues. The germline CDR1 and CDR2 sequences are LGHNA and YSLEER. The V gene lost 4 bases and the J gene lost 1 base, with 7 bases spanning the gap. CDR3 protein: CASSPIKNTEAFF. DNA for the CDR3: TGCGCCAGCAGCCCCATCAAGAACACTGAAGCTTTCTTT.

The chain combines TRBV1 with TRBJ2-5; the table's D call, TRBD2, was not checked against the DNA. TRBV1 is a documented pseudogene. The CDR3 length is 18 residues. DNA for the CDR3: TGCACCAGCAGCCAAGGAATAGCGGGGTCCTTCGGAGGAGAGACCCAGTACTTC. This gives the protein CTSSQGIAGSFGGETQYF.

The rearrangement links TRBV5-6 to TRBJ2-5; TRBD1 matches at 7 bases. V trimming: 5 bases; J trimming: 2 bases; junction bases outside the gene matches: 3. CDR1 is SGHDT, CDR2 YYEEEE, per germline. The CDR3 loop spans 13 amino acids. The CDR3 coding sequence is TGTGCCAGCAGTGTGACAGGGCAAGAGACCCAGTACTTC. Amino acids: CASSVTGQETQYF.

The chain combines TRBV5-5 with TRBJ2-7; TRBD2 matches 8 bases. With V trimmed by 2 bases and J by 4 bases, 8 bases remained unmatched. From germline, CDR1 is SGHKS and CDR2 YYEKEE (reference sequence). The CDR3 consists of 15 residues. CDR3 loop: CASSLTGTSPYEQYF. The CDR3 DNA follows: TGTGCCAGCAGCTTAACCGGGACTAGTCCGTACGAGCAGTACTTC.

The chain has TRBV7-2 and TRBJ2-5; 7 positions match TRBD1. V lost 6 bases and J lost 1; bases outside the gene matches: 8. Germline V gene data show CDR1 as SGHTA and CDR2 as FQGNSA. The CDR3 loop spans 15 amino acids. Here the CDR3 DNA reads TGTGCCAGCAGTCGTACAGGGGTGGGCCAAGAGACCCAGTACTTC. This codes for CASSRTGVGQETQYF.

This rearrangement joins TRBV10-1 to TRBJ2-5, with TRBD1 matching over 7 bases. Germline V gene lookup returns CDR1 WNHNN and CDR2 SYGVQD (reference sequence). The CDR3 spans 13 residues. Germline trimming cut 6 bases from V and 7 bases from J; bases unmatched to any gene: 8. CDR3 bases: TGCGCCAGCAGCGAGGGGGCGCCGGGGACCCAGTACTTC. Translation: CASSEGAPGTQYF.